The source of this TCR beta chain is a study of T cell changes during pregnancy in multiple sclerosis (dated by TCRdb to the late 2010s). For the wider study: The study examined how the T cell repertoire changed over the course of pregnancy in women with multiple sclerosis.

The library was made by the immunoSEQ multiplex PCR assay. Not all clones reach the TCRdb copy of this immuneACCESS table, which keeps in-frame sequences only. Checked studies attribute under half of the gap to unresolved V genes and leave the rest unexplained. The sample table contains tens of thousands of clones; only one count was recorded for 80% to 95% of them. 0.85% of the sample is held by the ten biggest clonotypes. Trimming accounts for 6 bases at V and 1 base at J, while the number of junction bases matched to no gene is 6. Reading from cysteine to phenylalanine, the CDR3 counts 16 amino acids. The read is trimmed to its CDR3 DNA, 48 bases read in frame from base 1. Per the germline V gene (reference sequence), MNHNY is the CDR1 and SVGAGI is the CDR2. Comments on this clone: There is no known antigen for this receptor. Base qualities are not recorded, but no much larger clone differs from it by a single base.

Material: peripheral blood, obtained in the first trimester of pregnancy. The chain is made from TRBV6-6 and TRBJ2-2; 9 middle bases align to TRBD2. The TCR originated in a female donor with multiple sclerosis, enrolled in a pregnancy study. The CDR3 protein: CASSRPSGVNTGELFF. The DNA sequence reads TGTGCCAGCAGCCGGCCTAGCGGGGTGAACACCGGGGAGCTGTTTTTT.